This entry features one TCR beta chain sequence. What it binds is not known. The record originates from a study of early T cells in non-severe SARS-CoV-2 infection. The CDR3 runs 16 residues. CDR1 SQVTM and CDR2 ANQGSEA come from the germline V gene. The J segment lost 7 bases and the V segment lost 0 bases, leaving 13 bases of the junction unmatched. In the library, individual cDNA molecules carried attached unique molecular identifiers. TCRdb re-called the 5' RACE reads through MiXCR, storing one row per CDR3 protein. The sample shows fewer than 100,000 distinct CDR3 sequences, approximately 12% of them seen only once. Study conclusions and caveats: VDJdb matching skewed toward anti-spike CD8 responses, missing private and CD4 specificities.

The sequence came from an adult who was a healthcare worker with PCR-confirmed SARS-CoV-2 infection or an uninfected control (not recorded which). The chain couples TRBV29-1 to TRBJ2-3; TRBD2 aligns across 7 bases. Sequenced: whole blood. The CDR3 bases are TGCAGCGTTGAAGATGCGGCGGGAGTGAGTAGTAATACGCAGTATTTT. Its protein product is CSVEDAAGVSSNTQYF.